These 23 T cell receptor beta chains originate from one sample sequenced in a study of shared clonotypes between healthy human individuals. The table came from immunoSEQ multiplex PCR; TCRdb's copy has only in-frame clones and leaves some out. The table includes a few million clones, roughly 92% detected once. Sample: naive CD4+ T cells from PBMCs. Documented subset: CD45RA+ positively selected. All receptors come from a man aged 18 to 29 in good health. Some clones in this sample may be carry-over from other donors' samples.

The chain uses TRBV5-1 and TRBJ2-1, with 9 bases lining up with TRBD2. V was clipped by 0 bases and J by 4 bases; unmatched bases: 5. Germline values: CDR1 SGHRS, CDR2 YFSETQ. The CDR3 is 16 amino acids. The CDR3, as DNA: TGCGCCAGCAGCTTGGCCATGACTAGCGGTTACAATGAGCAGTTCTTC. Amino acid sequence: CASSLAMTSGYNEQFF.

The chain has TRBV7-9 and TRBJ2-5; TRBD2 aligns across 11 bases. Germline trimming cut 3 bases from V and 7 bases from J; bases unmatched to any gene: 4. The CDR3 runs to 14 residues. From germline, CDR1 is SEHNR and CDR2 FQNEAQ (reference sequence). The CDR3 DNA follows: TGTGCCAGCAGCTTTAGCGGGAGGGCCGGGACCCAGTACTTC. Translating gives CASSFSGRAGTQYF. The complete variable domain, with remaining parts taken from reference TRBV7-9 and TRBJ2-5, reads DTGVSQNPRHKITKRGQNVTFRCDPISEHNRLYWYRQTLGQGPEFLTYFQNEAQLEKSRLLSDRFSAERPKGSFSTLEIQRTEQGDSAMYLCASSFSGRAGTQYFGPGTRLLVL.

The genes are TRBV30 and TRBJ2-7, with 8 bases aligning to TRBD2. V was clipped by 0 bases and J by 11 bases; unmatched bases: 9. In germline, CDR1 is GTSNPN, CDR2 SVGIG (reference sequence). CDR3 length equals 13 residues. Here the CDR3 DNA reads TGTGCCTGGAGTGTATCGGCTAGCGGGCTAGAGTACTTC. Its protein product is CAWSVSASGLEYF. The entire variable domain, with the rest obtained from reference TRBV30 and TRBJ2-7, is as follows: SQTIHQWPATLVQPVGSPLSLECTVEGTSNPNLYWYRQAAGRGLQLLFYSVGIGQISSEVPQNLSASRPQDRQFILSSKKLLLSDSGFYLCAWSVSASGLEYFGPGTRLTVT.

This clone has only one observation. V and J are TRBV19 and TRBJ1-2; D may be TRBD1 (6 bases). The CDR3 is 15 residues long. Trimming removed 0 bases from V and 2 bases from J, with 10 bases in between. Germline assignment: CDR1 LNHDA and CDR2 SQIVND (reference sequence). CDR3 bases: TGTGCCAGTAGTATAGAAACAGGGCGAAACTATGGCTACACCTTC. This codes for CASSIETGRNYGYTF.

CDR3 DNA sequence: TGTGCCAGCAGCTTAGATCTGGGGTCTGAAGCTTTCTTT. Encoded protein: CASSLDLGSEAFF. This chain joins TRBV11-2 and TRBJ1-1; unclear D gene. This CDR3 contains 13 residues. Per germline, CDR1 SGHAT and CDR2 FQNNGV. V lost 0 bases and J lost 6, with 8 bases in between.

The chain has TRBV5-6 and TRBJ2-1; 13 bases are shared with TRBD2. V shed 4 bases, J shed 3 bases, and the junction held 4 bases outside the gene matches. Germline-derived CDR1 and CDR2 are SGHDT and YYEEEE. The CDR3 consists of 16 residues. The CDR3 DNA follows: TGTGCCAGCAGCCGGACTAGCGGGAGCAACTACAATGAGCAGTTCTTC. It specifies CASSRTSGSNYNEQFF. The full variable domain, rest sourced from reference TRBV5-6 and TRBJ2-1, is DAGVTQSPTHLIKTRGQQVTLRCSPKSGHDTVSWYQQALGQGPQFIFQYYEEEERQRGNFPDRFSGHQFPNYSSELNVNALLLGDSALYLCASSRTSGSNYNEQFFGPGTRLTVL.

The CDR3 here is CASSGNSGRGETQYF. CDR3 DNA: TGCGCCAGCAGCGGAAATAGCGGGAGAGGAGAGACCCAGTACTTC. This rearrangement joins TRBV5-1 to TRBJ2-5, with 9 bases matching TRBD2. The CDR3 consists of 15 residues. The germline V gene has CDR1 SGHRS and CDR2 YFSETQ. J was trimmed by 4 bases and V by 4 bases; bases with no gene match: 8.

This chain uses TRBV7-9 with TRBJ2-2, with D uncertain. The CDR3 loop spans 15 amino acids. Looked up from germline, CDR1 is SEHNR and CDR2 is FQNEAQ (reference sequence). V was cut by 8 bases and J by 4 bases, with 17 bases left in between. The CDR3 DNA reads as TGTGCCAGCGGCTCAATCGGTTGGGGCACCGGGGAGCTGTTTTTT. Protein: CASGSIGWGTGELFF.

The chain carries TRBV16 and TRBJ1-2, with 8 bases matching TRBD1. The CDR3 loop spans 12 amino acids. With 5 bases clipped from V and 4 bases from J, the junction kept 0 bases outside the gene matches. Germline V CDR1 and CDR2: KGHSY, FQNENV. The CDR3 region is CASSDRGYGYTF. Here the CDR3 DNA reads TGTGCCAGCAGCGACAGGGGCTATGGCTACACCTTC. Based on the CDR3 plus reference TRBV16 and TRBJ1-2, the full variable domain is GEEVAQTPKHLVRGEGQKAKLYCAPIKGHSYVFWYQQVLKNEFKFLISFQNENVFDETGMPKERFSAKCLPNSPCSLEIQATKLEDSAVYFCASSDRGYGYTFGSGTRLTVV.

This chain connects TRBV28 to TRBJ1-4; TRBD1 matches 9 bases. Trimming took 6 bases from V and 7 from J; bases not matched to a gene: 6. The CDR3 spans 14 residues. Looked up from germline, CDR1 is MDHEN and CDR2 is SYDVKM. CDR3 residues: CASSQTGGSEKLFF. The DNA of the CDR3 is TGTGCCAGCAGCCAAACAGGGGGCTCTGAAAAACTGTTTTTT. The whole variable domain, remainder taken from reference TRBV28 and TRBJ1-4, is DVKVTQSSRYLVKRTGEKVFLECVQDMDHENMFWYRQDPGLGLRLIYFSYDVKMKEKGDIPEGYSVSREKKERFSLILESASTNQTSMYLCASSQTGGSEKLFFGSGTQLSVL.

The genes are TRBV19 and TRBJ1-3; no reliable D call. V lost 2 bases to trimming and J lost 10 bases, with 12 bases between them. The CDR3 extends over 13 amino acids. The germline CDR1 and CDR2 sequences are LNHDA and SQIVND (reference sequence). This chain's CDR3 is CASSIPFLGTIYF. CDR3 bases: TGTGCCAGTAGTATACCGTTTTTGGGAACCATATATTTT. The whole variable domain, remainder taken from reference TRBV19 and TRBJ1-3, is DGGITQSPKYLFRKEGQNVTLSCEQNLNHDAMYWYRQDPGQGLRLIYYSQIVNDFQKGDIAEGYSVSREKKESFPLTVTSAQKNPTAFYLCASSIPFLGTIYFGEGSWLTVV.

This rearrangement joins TRBV6-4 to TRBJ2-3; D is uncertain. The CDR3 is made up of 13 amino acids. Germline V CDR1 and CDR2: MRHNA, SNTAGT. V lost 0 bases and J lost 9, with 10 bases in between. For the CDR3, the DNA is TGTGCCAGCAGTGACTCCATCGTAGGCACGCAGTATTTT. Residues: CASSDSIVGTQYF.

Details on this clone: Other DNA sequences in this specimen translate into the identical CDR3. The chain employs TRBV11-3 and TRBJ2-2; D not resolved. The germline CDR1 and CDR2 sequences are SGHNT and YENEEA. With 2 bases removed from V and 5 bases from J, the gap between germline ends came to 3 bases. The CDR3 has 12 residues. In nucleotides, the CDR3 is TGTGCCAGCAGCTTATCAACCGGGGAGCTGTTTTTT. This gives the protein CASSLSTGELFF. The full variable domain, with the rest looked up from reference TRBV11-3 and TRBJ2-2, is EAGVVQSPRYKIIEKKQPVAFWCNPISGHNTLYWYLQNLGQGPELLIRYENEEAVDDSQLPKDRFSAERLKGVDSTLKIQPAELGDSAVYLCASSLSTGELFFGEGSRLTVL.

The chain has TRBV7-2 and TRBJ2-6, with 7 bases matching TRBD1. Germline-derived CDR1 and CDR2 are SGHTA and FQGNSA. V shed 4 bases, J shed 1 base, and the junction held 7 bases outside the gene matches. The CDR3 sequence is 17 residues long. Written as DNA, the CDR3 is TGTGCCAGCAGCTCACCGGGACAGAAGTCTGGGGCCAACGTCCTGACTTTC. It encodes CASSSPGQKSGANVLTF.

The rearrangement joins TRBV29-1 to TRBJ2-1, with 12 bases fitting TRBD2. The V gene end was trimmed by 1 base and the J gene end by 0 bases; junction bases not matched to a gene: 10. CDR1 and CDR2 from the germline V gene are SQVTM and ANQGSEA. The CDR3 consists of 19 residues. In DNA form, the CDR3 reads TGCAGCGTTGAAGGCCAGACTAGCGGGAGCGAATTCTCCTACAATGAGCAGTTCTTC. Residues: CSVEGQTSGSEFSYNEQFF.

In the case of this clone: The same CDR3 also results from other DNA sequences found in this sample. The V and J genes are TRBV5-1 and TRBJ2-3, with 7 bases matching TRBD2. The V gene end was trimmed by 0 bases and the J gene end by 0 bases; junction bases not matched to a gene: 4. The CDR3 has 16 residues. Germline values: CDR1 SGHRS, CDR2 YFSETQ. In nucleotides, the CDR3 is TGCGCCAGCAGCTTGGCGGGAGGTGGCAGCACAGATACGCAGTATTTT. Translated, it gives CASSLAGGGSTDTQYF. The full variable domain, rest sourced from reference TRBV5-1 and TRBJ2-3, is KAGVTQTPRYLIKTRGQQVTLSCSPISGHRSVSWYQQTPGQGLQFLFEYFSETQRNKGNFPGRFSGRQFSNSRSEMNVSTLELGDSALYLCASSLAGGGSTDTQYFGPGTRLTVL.

This chain joins TRBV18 and TRBJ2-7; D gene unclear. Germline loops: CDR1 KGHSH, CDR2 LQKENI. V was pared by 6 bases and J by 4 bases, with 13 bases between. CDR3 length: 13 residues. CDR3 bases: TGTGCCAGCTCCCCCACTATGGCGTACGAGCAGTACTTC. Amino acids: CASSPTMAYEQYF.

The chain is built from TRBV5-8 and TRBJ2-7; 7 bases map to TRBD2. The germline V gene encodes CDR1 SGHTS and CDR2 YDEGEE. Trimming at V came to 0 bases and at J to 11 bases, leaving 5 bases not matched to a gene. This CDR3 is built from 12 residues. The CDR3 coding sequence is TGTGCCAGCAGCTTGGCTCGGGGGGTAGAGTACTTC. It codes for CASSLARGVEYF.

The J gene is TRBJ1-1, the V gene TRBV7-8; D gene ambiguous. The ends were cut back, 3 bases at V and 5 bases at J, with 16 bases in the middle. CDR3 size: 15 residues. CDR1 SGHVS and CDR2 FQNEAQ come from the germline V gene. The CDR3 is CASSFGNLGGTEAFF. The CDR3 coding sequence is TGTGCCAGCAGCTTCGGTAATTTAGGTGGAACTGAAGCTTTCTTT.

The rearrangement links TRBV2 to TRBJ1-1, with no clear D. Germline V gene lookup returns CDR1 SNHLY and CDR2 FYNNEI. The ends were cut back, 6 bases at V and 4 bases at J, with 9 bases in the middle. The CDR3 loop spans 12 amino acids. CDR3 nucleotide sequence: TGTGCCAGCAGCATCTGGGGCACTGAAGCTTTCTTT. Amino acid sequence: CASSIWGTEAFF.

The gene calls are TRBV5-6 and TRBJ2-7, with D perhaps TRBD1 or TRBD2 (7 bases each). Germline V gene sequence: CDR1 SGHDT, CDR2 YYEEEE. V was pared by 1 base and J by 6 bases, with 17 bases between. This CDR3 region has 15 residues. This CDR3 is CASSLRRRGGIEQYF. CDR3 nucleotides: TGTGCCAGCAGCTTGCGTCGCAGGGGGGGTATCGAGCAGTACTTC. The full variable domain, in which reference TRBV5-6 and TRBJ2-7 provide the parts outside the CDR3, is DAGVTQSPTHLIKTRGQQVTLRCSPKSGHDTVSWYQQALGQGPQFIFQYYEEEERQRGNFPDRFSGHQFPNYSSELNVNALLLGDSALYLCASSLRRRGGIEQYFGPGTRLTVT.

The V and J genes are TRBV28 and TRBJ1-3; D uncertain. V lost 6 bases and J 12 bases, leaving 12 bases between the germline ends. The CDR3 is 11 residues long. Germline lookup yields CDR1 MDHEN and CDR2 SYDVKM. Here the CDR3 DNA reads TGTGCCAGCAGGGTGTTCGCCAGCATATATTTT. This sequence encodes CASRVFASIYF.

The chain links TRBV2 to TRBJ2-7; 10 bases fit TRBD1. This CDR3 region has 14 residues. V lost 6 bases and J lost 5; bases outside the gene matches: 7. Germline assignment: CDR1 SNHLY and CDR2 FYNNEI. CDR3 DNA sequence: TGTGCCAGCAGGTCGGGACAGGGGTCAAACGAGCAGTACTTC. Encoded protein: CASRSGQGSNEQYF.